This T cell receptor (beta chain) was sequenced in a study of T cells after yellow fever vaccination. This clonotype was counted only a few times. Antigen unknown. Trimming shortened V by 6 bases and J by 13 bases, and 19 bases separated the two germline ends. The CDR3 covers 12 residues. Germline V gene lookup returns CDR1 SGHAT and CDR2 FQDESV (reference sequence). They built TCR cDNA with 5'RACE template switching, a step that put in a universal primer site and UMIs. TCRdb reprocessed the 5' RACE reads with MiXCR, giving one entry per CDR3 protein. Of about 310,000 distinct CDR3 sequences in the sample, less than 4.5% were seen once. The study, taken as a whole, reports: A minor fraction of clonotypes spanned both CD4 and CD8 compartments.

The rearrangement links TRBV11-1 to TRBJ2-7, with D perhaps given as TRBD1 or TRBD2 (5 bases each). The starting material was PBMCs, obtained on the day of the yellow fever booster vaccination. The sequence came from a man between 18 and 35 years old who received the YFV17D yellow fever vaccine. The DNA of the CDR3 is TGTGCCAGCAGGGGACGAGGTCGAAGTTTTTACTTC. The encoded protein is CASRGRGRSFYF.